The 12 T cell receptor beta chains listed next were all sequenced from one sample in a study of T cell changes during pregnancy in multiple sclerosis. Using immunoSEQ multiplex PCR, the repertoire was profiled, and TCRdb retains in-frame clones only, with some absent. The table includes 28,000 or so clones, under 95% detected once. Here the sequenced sample was CD8+ T cells from peripheral blood mononuclear cells, taken before pregnancy. The receptor set was obtained from a female donor with multiple sclerosis, enrolled in a pregnancy study.

V usage is TRBV27 and J usage is TRBJ2-1; weak D call: TRBD1 (6 bases). The CDR3 covers 14 residues. Germline V CDR1 and CDR2: MNHEY, SMNVEV (reference sequence). Trimming left V 3 bases short and J 3 bases short, with 9 bases between. For the CDR3, the DNA is TGTGCCAGCAGTTTCCAGGGGATCTACAATGAGCAGTTCTTC. Encoded protein: CASSFQGIYNEQFF.

This rearrangement joins TRBV7-9 to TRBJ2-7; 8 bases match TRBD1. Germline CDR1 SEHNR, CDR2 FQNEAQ (reference sequence). This CDR3 is built from 14 residues. Trimming cost V 1 base and J 3 bases; bases outside gene matches: 2. CDR3 in amino acids: CASSLGTGIYEQYF. In DNA, the CDR3 is TGTGCCAGCAGCTTAGGGACAGGGATCTACGAGCAGTACTTC.

This chain connects TRBV7-9 to TRBJ2-5, with D unclear. Judging by the DNA end, TRBJ2-7 fits better; the J call may be wrong. The length of the CDR3 is 13 residues. CDR1 is SEHNR and CDR2 is FQNEAQ in the germline V gene (reference sequence). CDR3 sequence: CASSLDGSYEQYF. The CDR3 bases are TGTGCCAGCAGCTTAGATGGTTCCTACGAGCAGTACTTC.

This clone came up once. V gene TRBV4-2 combines with J gene TRBJ2-5, with TRBD2 matching over 12 bases. V lost 4 bases and J lost 0; bases outside the gene matches: 9. This CDR3 is 18 amino acids long. Germline V lookup: CDR1 LGHNA, CDR2 YNFKEQ. This CDR3 is CASSLRLAGEGDQETQYF. CDR3 nucleotide sequence: TGTGCCAGCAGCCTCCGACTAGCGGGAGAAGGGGACCAAGAGACCCAGTACTTC.

This chain uses TRBV29-1 with TRBJ2-1; 8 bases agree with TRBD2. This CDR3 has 13 amino acids. The V and J ends lost 6 bases and 6 bases, in that order; junction bases with no gene match: 7. CDR1 SQVTM and CDR2 ANQGSEA come from the germline V gene. The DNA of the CDR3 is TGCAGCGTACTAGCGGAAAACATCAATGAGCAGTTCTTC. Translating gives CSVLAENINEQFF.

The chain recombines TRBV7-9 with TRBJ2-1; D unclear. The V end lost 6 bases, the J end lost 6 bases, and 12 bases lay between the germline ends. The V gene's germline CDR1 is SEHNR and CDR2 FQNEAQ (reference sequence). This CDR3 comprises 13 residues. This CDR3 is CASSLPSPNEQFF. CDR3 coding DNA: TGTGCCAGCAGTTTACCCTCCCCCAATGAGCAGTTCTTC.

V gene TRBV5-6 combines with J gene TRBJ2-7; possible D gene TRBD1, 5 bases. V shed 2 bases and J shed 2 bases, with 11 bases lying between them. The CDR3 has 14 amino acids. The germline CDR1 and CDR2 sequences are SGHDT and YYEEEE. The CDR3 DNA follows: TGTGCCAGCAGCTTCGGTACAGGTGCCTACGAGCAGTACTTC. Translating it yields CASSFGTGAYEQYF.

The table lists this clone with a few counts. This chain connects TRBV20-1 to TRBJ1-1; D ambiguous. CDR3 length: 10 amino acids. V was shortened by 7 bases and J by 5 bases, with 8 bases between the two germline ends. In germline, CDR1 is DFQATT, CDR2 SNEGSKA (reference sequence). CDR3 bases: TGCAGTGTCCCGGGGACTGAAGCTTTCTTT. Protein sequence: CSVPGTEAFF.

V is TRBV7-9 and J is TRBJ2-7; 8 bases fit TRBD2. Germline CDR1 is SEHNR and CDR2 is FQNEAQ (reference sequence). CDR3 length equals 16 residues. V lost 2 bases, J lost 2 bases, and 8 bases stayed unmatched. The CDR3 protein is CASSLHSGMQTYEQYF. Here the CDR3 DNA reads TGTGCCAGCAGCTTACATAGCGGGATGCAAACCTACGAGCAGTACTTC.

In this sample, this clone turned up a few times. The rearrangement uses TRBV4-2 and TRBJ2-1, with D possibly being TRBD2 (5 bases). CDR1 and CDR2 from the germline V gene are LGHNA and YNFKEQ. The V gene lost 4 bases and the J gene lost 7 bases, with 17 bases spanning the gap. The CDR3 covers 15 residues. The CDR3 reads CASSRGEGASNEQFF. The CDR3 bases are TGTGCCAGCAGCCGGGGAGAGGGAGCGTCTAATGAGCAGTTCTTC.

This chain links TRBV28 with TRBJ1-2; D gene ambiguous. The germline gives CDR1 MDHEN, CDR2 SYDVKM. This CDR3 is 13 amino acids long. The V end was cut by 5 bases, the J end by 3 bases, with 10 bases between. CDR3: CASSGRDDYGYTF. As DNA, the CDR3 is TGTGCCAGCAGTGGGAGGGATGACTATGGCTACACCTTC.

This sequence joins TRBV4-1 and TRBJ1-1; no clear D. The germline CDR1 and CDR2 sequences are MGHRA and YSYEKL. The CDR3 loop spans 14 amino acids. V lost 5 bases and J 1 base, leaving 11 bases between the germline ends. CDR3 nucleotide sequence: TGCGCCAGCAGCGATAACAATGAGAACACTGAAGCTTTCTTT. As protein: CASSDNNENTEAFF.